This TCR beta chain stems from a study of molecular identifiers for immune sequencing clone quantification. Looking at the study overall: Four of five splits of RNA from 20,000 or 100,000 naive CD8 cells were sequenced in replicates.

Sequencing libraries of naive CD8 cells derived from around 20,000 to 990,000 sorted cells with 10%, 30% or 50% RNA. A CD8+CD4-CCR7+CD45RA+ gate was used to sort naive CD8 T cells. Bulk libraries came from a prior protocol with listed TCR primers. TCRdb re-derived calls from the PCR reads in MiXCR, one entry per CDR3 protein. Here the sample spans about half a million distinct CDR3 sequences, around 23% being singletons. The receptor was isolated from a human donor in good health. Some libraries in this study had Jurkat cell RNA spiked in. Sequencing input: naive CD8+ T cells from blood, with Jurkat cell RNA spiked in. Subset of the sample: FACS-sorted CD8+CD4-CCR7+CD45RA+ naive T cells.

The CDR3 loop reads CSASFSYEQYF. DNA of the CDR3: TGCAGTGCTAGTTTCTCCTACGAGCAGTACTTC. The chain employs TRBV20-1 and TRBJ2-7; D remains ambiguous. Trimming cost V 3 bases and J 0 bases, with 3 bases left between them. The CDR3 spans 11 residues. Germline-derived CDR1 and CDR2 are DFQATT and SNEGSKA (reference sequence).